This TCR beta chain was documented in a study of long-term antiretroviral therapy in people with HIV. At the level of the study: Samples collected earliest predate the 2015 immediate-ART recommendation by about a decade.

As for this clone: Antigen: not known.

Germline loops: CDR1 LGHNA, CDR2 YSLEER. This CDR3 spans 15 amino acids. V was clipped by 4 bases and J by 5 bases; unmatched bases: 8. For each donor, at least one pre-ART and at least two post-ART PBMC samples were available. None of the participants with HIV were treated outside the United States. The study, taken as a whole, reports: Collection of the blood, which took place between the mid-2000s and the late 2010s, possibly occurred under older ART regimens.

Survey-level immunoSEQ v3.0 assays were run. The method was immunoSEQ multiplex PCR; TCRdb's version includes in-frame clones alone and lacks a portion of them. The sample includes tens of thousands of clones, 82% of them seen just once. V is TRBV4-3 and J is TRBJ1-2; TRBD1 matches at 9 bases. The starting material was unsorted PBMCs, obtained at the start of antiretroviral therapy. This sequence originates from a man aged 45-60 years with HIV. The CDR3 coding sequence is TGCGCCAGCAGCCCGAAAACGGGACAGGGATATGGCTACACCTTC. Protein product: CASSPKTGQGYGYTF.